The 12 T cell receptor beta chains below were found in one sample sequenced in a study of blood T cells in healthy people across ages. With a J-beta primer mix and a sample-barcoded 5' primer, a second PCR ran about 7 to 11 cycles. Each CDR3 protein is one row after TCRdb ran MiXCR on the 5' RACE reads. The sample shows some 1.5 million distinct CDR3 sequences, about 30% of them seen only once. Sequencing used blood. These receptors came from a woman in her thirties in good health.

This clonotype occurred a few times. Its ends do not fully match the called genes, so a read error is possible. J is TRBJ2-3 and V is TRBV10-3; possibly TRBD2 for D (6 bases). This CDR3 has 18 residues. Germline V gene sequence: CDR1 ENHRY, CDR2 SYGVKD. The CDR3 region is CAVSESMGLASGTDTQYF. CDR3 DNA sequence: TGTGCCGTCAGTGAGTCTATGGGCTTGGCTAGCGGCACAGATACGCAGTATTTT.

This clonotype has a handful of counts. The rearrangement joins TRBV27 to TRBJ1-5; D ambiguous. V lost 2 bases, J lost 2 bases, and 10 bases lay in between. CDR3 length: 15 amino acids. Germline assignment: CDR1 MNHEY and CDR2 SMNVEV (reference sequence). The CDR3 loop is CASSLDNKGNQPQHF. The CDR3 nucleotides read TGTGCCAGCAGTTTAGACAATAAGGGCAATCAGCCCCAGCATTTT.

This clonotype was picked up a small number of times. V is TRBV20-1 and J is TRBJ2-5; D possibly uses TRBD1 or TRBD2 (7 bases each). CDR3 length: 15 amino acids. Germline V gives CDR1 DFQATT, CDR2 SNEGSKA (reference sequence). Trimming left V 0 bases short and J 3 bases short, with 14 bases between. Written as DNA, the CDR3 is TGCAGTGCTAGAGATCCGGCAGGGGGGGAAGAGACCCAGTACTTC. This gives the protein CSARDPAGGEETQYF.

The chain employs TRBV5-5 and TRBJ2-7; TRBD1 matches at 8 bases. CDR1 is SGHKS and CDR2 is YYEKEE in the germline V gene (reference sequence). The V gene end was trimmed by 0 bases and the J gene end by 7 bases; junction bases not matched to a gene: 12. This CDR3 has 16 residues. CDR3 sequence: CASSLGQGNVAWEQYF. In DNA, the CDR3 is TGTGCCAGCAGCTTGGGACAGGGGAATGTTGCGTGGGAGCAGTACTTC.

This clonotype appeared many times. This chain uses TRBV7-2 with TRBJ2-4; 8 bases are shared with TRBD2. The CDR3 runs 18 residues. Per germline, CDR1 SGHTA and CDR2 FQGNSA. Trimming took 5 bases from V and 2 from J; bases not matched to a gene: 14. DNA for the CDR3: TGTGCCAGCAGCAAAGCGGGGGTCGGGGTCGTTACCAAAAACATTCAGTACTTC. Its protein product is CASSKAGVGVVTKNIQYF. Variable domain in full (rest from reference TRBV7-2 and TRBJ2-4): GAGVSQSPSNKVTEKGKDVELRCDPISGHTALYWYRQSLGQGLEFLIYFQGNSAPDKSGLPSDRFSAERTGGSVSTLTIQRTQQEDSAVYLCASSKAGVGVVTKNIQYFGAGTRLSVL.

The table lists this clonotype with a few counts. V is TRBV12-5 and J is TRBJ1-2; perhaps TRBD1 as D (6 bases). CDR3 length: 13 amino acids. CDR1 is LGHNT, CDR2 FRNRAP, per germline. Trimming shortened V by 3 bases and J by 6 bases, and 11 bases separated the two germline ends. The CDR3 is CASGLGGGNGYTF. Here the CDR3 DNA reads TGTGCTAGTGGTTTAGGGGGAGGGAATGGCTACACCTTC.

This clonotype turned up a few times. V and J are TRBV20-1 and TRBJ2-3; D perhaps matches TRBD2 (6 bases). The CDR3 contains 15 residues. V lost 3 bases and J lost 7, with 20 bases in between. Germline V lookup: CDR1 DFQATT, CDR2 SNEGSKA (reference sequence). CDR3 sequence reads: CSARLPGTPPHTQYF. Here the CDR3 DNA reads TGCAGTGCTAGGCTCCCCGGGACTCCGCCCCATACGCAGTATTTT.

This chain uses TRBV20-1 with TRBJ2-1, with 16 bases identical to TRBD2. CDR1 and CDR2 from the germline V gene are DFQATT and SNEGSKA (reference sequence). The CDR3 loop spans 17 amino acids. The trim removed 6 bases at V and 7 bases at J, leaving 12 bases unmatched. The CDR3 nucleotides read TGCAGTGCCCAGACCGGGACTAGCGGGGGGGCTGCAAATGAGCAGTTCTTC. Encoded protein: CSAQTGTSGGAANEQFF.

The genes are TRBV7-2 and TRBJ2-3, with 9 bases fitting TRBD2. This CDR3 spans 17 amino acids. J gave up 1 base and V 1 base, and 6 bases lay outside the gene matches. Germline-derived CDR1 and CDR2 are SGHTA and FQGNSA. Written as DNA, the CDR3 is TGTGCCAGCAGCTTAGGTAGCGGGAGTGGAGGCACAGATACGCAGTATTTT. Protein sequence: CASSLGSGSGGTDTQYF.

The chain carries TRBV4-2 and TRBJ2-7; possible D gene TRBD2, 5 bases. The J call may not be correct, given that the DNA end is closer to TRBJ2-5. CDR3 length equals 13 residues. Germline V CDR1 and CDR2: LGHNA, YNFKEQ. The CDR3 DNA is TGTGCCAGCAGCCCCCTCGGGGTGGAGACCCAGTACTTC. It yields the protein CASSPLGVETQYF.

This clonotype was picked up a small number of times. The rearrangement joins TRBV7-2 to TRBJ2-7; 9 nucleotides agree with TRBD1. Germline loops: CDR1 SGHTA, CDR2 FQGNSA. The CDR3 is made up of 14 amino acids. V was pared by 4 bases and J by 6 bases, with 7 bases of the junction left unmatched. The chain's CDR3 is CASSWGQGGCEQYF. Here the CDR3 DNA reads TGTGCCAGCAGCTGGGGACAGGGTGGCTGCGAGCAGTACTTC.

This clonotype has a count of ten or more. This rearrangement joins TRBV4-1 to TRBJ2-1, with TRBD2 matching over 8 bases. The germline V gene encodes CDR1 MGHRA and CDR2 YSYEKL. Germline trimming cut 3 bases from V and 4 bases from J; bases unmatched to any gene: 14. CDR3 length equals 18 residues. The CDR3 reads CASSQDYPGGAVYNEQFF. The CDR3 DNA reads TGCGCCAGCAGCCAGGATTACCCCGGGGGGGCCGTATACAATGAGCAGTTCTTC.